Following are 5 T cell receptor beta chains from one sample sequenced in a study of blood T cell repertoires in COVID-19. Only in-frame clones appear in the TCRdb table, and some are missing; sequencing was by immunoSEQ multiplex PCR. The repertoire holds approximately 100,000 clones, with 85% to 90% as singletons. Sequencing input: peripheral blood. The receptor set was obtained from a woman older than 75 with acute or convalescent COVID-19.

This clone was seen more than once but under ten times. The J gene is TRBJ1-3, the V gene TRBV19; no reliable D call. Trimming took off 5 bases at V and 0 bases at J, with 8 bases between the two ends. The CDR3 runs 14 residues. Germline CDR1 reads LNHDA; CDR2 reads SQIVND (reference sequence). CDR3 in amino acids: CASSSERSGNTIYF. CDR3 nucleotide sequence: TGTGCCAGTAGTTCAGAGCGCTCTGGAAACACCATATATTTT.

The chain joins TRBV5-1 to TRBJ1-3; tentatively, D is TRBD1 (5 bases). Germline lookup yields CDR1 SGHRS and CDR2 YFSETQ. There are 13 residues in the CDR3. Trimming cost V 4 bases and J 0 bases, with 5 bases left between them. CDR3 DNA sequence: TGCGCCAGCAGCCAGGGCTCTGGAAACACCATATATTTT. Amino acids: CASSQGSGNTIYF.

The chain couples TRBV7-9 to TRBJ2-3; 10 nucleotides align to TRBD2. The germline V gene has CDR1 SEHNR and CDR2 FQNEAQ (reference sequence). The CDR3 is 17 residues long. Trimming at V came to 4 bases and at J to 2 bases, leaving 9 bases not matched to a gene. This chain's CDR3 is CASSSYTSGKVTDTQYF. The CDR3 DNA is TGTGCCAGCAGCTCGTACACTAGCGGGAAGGTCACAGATACGCAGTATTTT.

V usage is TRBV27 and J usage is TRBJ1-2, with TRBD1 matching over 7 bases. Germline values: CDR1 MNHEY, CDR2 SMNVEV (reference sequence). The CDR3 is made up of 15 amino acids. V lost 3 bases to trimming and J lost 7 bases; unmatched junction nucleotides: 11. The CDR3 protein is CASSFIRGSKSGYTF. Written as DNA, the CDR3 is TGTGCCAGCAGTTTCATCAGGGGGTCTAAGAGTGGCTACACCTTC.

The chain carries TRBV12-3 or TRBV12-4 and TRBJ2-1, with a weak D call TRBD2 (5 bases). The CDR3 has 13 amino acids. V was trimmed by 6 bases and J by 4 bases, leaving 10 bases between them. CDR3 in amino acids: CASSLGGYNEQFF. CDR3 in DNA: TGTGCCAGCAGCCTGGGCGGGTACAATGAGCAGTTCTTC.